This passage covers 7 T cell receptor beta chains from one sample sequenced in a study of PD-L1 blockade in urothelial cancer. The method was immunoSEQ multiplex PCR; TCRdb's version includes in-frame clones alone and lacks a portion of them. The sample carries tens of thousands of clones, about 85% recorded once. The material sequenced was PBMCs, taken around atezolizumab (anti-PD-L1) treatment. The source is a man in his 60s with urothelial cancer.

The sample holds one count of this clone. The chain combines TRBV27 with TRBJ1-2, with 12 bases identical to TRBD1. With 4 bases clipped from V and 2 bases from J, the junction kept 5 bases outside the gene matches. This CDR3 has 16 amino acids. Germline lookup yields CDR1 MNHEY and CDR2 SMNVEV (reference sequence). CDR3 sequence: CASSYGTGGRNYGYTF. As DNA, the CDR3 is TGTGCCAGCAGTTATGGGACAGGGGGCAGGAACTATGGCTACACCTTC.

The chain joins TRBV13 to TRBJ2-7, with 7 positions matching TRBD1. Germline loops: CDR1 PRHDT, CDR2 FYEKMQ (reference sequence). The CDR3 totals 13 residues. After removal of 5 bases from V and 3 bases from J, the junction contained 4 bases not matched to a gene. CDR3 in amino acids: CASSADRSYEQYF. The CDR3 nucleotides are TGTGCCAGCAGCGCGGACAGGAGCTACGAGCAGTACTTC.

This sequence joins TRBV7-2 and TRBJ1-4; no definite D call. Per germline, CDR1 SGHTA and CDR2 FQGNSA. The CDR3 sequence is 12 residues long. The V end was cut by 4 bases, the J end by 12 bases, with 12 bases between. This CDR3 is CASSSSIGELFF. CDR3 sequence (DNA): TGTGCCAGCAGCTCTTCAATTGGAGAACTGTTTTTT.

The V gene is TRBV5-6, the J gene TRBJ1-2, with D possibly being TRBD1 (5 bases). This CDR3 has 15 amino acids. Germline V gene data show CDR1 as SGHDT and CDR2 as YYEEEE. Trimming took off 4 bases at V and 3 bases at J, with 16 bases between the two ends. CDR3 region: CASSKERRTHYGYTF. CDR3 nucleotide sequence: TGTGCCAGCAGCAAAGAAAGGCGGACACACTATGGCTACACCTTC.

This sequence joins TRBV5-5 and TRBJ1-4; a weak D match, TRBD1 (5 bases). In germline, CDR1 is SGHKS, CDR2 YYEKEE (reference sequence). The CDR3 consists of 15 residues. V was clipped by 5 bases and J by 5 bases, with 16 bases between them. CDR3 DNA sequence: TGTGCCAGCAGTAGTCAGGGATTGGTGAATGAAAAACTGTTTTTT. Protein: CASSSQGLVNEKLFF. The full variable domain, in which reference TRBV5-5 and TRBJ1-4 provide the parts outside the CDR3, is DAGVTQSPTHLIKTRGQQVTLRCSPISGHKSVSWYQQVLGQGPQFIFQYYEKEERGRGNFPDRFSARQFPNYSSELNVNALLLGDSALYLCASSSQGLVNEKLFFGSGTQLSVL.

This rearrangement joins TRBV29-1 to TRBJ1-1, with 8 bases lining up with TRBD1. Germline CDR1 reads SQVTM; CDR2 reads ANQGSEA. The CDR3 has 12 amino acids. After removal of 6 bases from V and 6 bases from J, the junction contained 6 bases not matched to a gene. The CDR3 sequence is CSVDLTGAEAFF. In DNA, the CDR3 is TGCAGCGTAGATTTGACAGGGGCTGAAGCTTTCTTT.

This chain joins TRBV10-2 and TRBJ2-3, with 9 nucleotides matching TRBD2. The V segment lost 4 bases and the J segment 2 bases; nucleotides outside the gene matches: 4. CDR3 length: 15 residues. Germline CDR1 and CDR2: WSHSY and SAAADI. DNA for the CDR3: TGCGCCAGCAGTGTCGCGGGGGGGCCCACAGATACGCAGTATTTT. Residues: CASSVAGGPTDTQYF.